The 3 T cell receptor beta chains reported below all come from one sample, sequenced in a study of T-cell memory formation after mild COVID-19. TCRdb ran MiXCR on the 5' RACE reads and lists one entry per CDR3 protein. The sample lists 350,000 to 500,000 distinct CDR3 sequences, roughly 17% seen once, with under 25% in the top ten. What was sequenced was PBMCs or a T cell subset sorted from them (not recorded which). The receptors were gathered from a young man who had mild COVID-19 (a few samples of this study predate the infection). Cell type and time point are not known.

This clonotype was detected many times. V usage is TRBV11-2 and J usage is TRBJ2-5; no reliable D call. The ends were cut back, 4 bases at V and 5 bases at J, with 11 bases in the middle. This CDR3 has 13 amino acids. Germline loops: CDR1 SGHAT, CDR2 FQNNGV. The DNA of the CDR3 is TGTGCCAGCAGCTCACAGCCGGTGGAGACCCAGTACTTC. Translating gives CASSSQPVETQYF.

The sample holds a few counts of this clonotype. V usage is TRBV18 and J usage is TRBJ1-1; D not resolved. This CDR3 comprises 14 residues. The ends were cut back, 3 bases at V and 1 base at J, with 9 bases in the middle. The V gene's germline CDR1 is KGHSH and CDR2 LQKENI. Written as DNA, the CDR3 is TGTGCCAGCTCACCGGGGATGGGGAACACTGAAGCTTTCTTT. Amino acid sequence: CASSPGMGNTEAFF.

This clonotype has more than one count but fewer than ten. The chain couples TRBV11-2 to TRBJ2-6; D might be TRBD2 (5 bases). The germline V and J ends were trimmed by 5 bases and 2 bases, with 13 bases remaining between them. CDR3 length equals 16 residues. Germline loops: CDR1 SGHAT, CDR2 FQNNGV. CDR3: CASSPFPAAGANVLTF. The CDR3 region has the DNA TGTGCCAGCAGCCCTTTCCCAGCGGCTGGGGCCAACGTCCTGACTTTC. The full variable domain, its missing parts supplied by reference TRBV11-2 and TRBJ2-6, is EAGVAQSPRYKIIEKRQSVAFWCNPISGHATLYWYQQILGQGPKLLIQFQNNGVVDDSQLPKDRFSAERLKGVDSTLKIQPAKLEDSAVYLCASSPFPAAGANVLTFGAGSRLTVL.